The T cell receptor beta chain under discussion was sequenced for a study of technical replicates of blood from a handful of donors. J lost 3 bases, V lost 3 bases, and 5 bases had no gene match. CDR3 length: 15 residues. Germline V gene data show CDR1 as SGHTS and CDR2 as YDEGEE. Profiled with immunoSEQ multiplex PCR; TCRdb holds only in-frame clones, not every one. This table has roughly 50,000 clones, about 94% appearing once. The source is a human donor in good health. Some clones in this sample may be carry-over from other donors' samples. Specimen: PBMCs. The chain carries TRBV5-8 and TRBJ2-3; TRBD1 aligns across 9 bases. The CDR3 region has the DNA TGTGCCAGCAGCTCAGGACAGGGGAATACAGATACGCAGTATTTT. Its protein product is CASSSGQGNTDTQYF.